The rows below give T cell receptor beta chains drawn from one sample of a study of blood T cell repertoires in COVID-19. Profiled with immunoSEQ multiplex PCR; TCRdb holds only in-frame clones, not every one. This sample has hundreds of thousands of clones; 85% to 90% occur once, and the top ten carry roughly 7.4%. The sequenced material came from peripheral blood. The receptors here all came from a woman aged 45 to 65 with COVID-19, enrolled during active disease. Each CDR3 is given with its conserved first and last residue. D genes are given only for firm matches. Clone sizes are given selectively: once, few, many, or a class where the clone is expanded.

>TRBD1|TRBJ1-4|16|NA|TRBV18
CASSPGAGTENEKLFF
TGTGCCAGCTCTCCCGGGGCCGGGACAGAAAATGAAAAACTGTTTTTT
>NA|TRBJ1-1|15|NA|TRBV7-8
CASSLEGKLNTEAFF
TGTGCCAGCAGCTTAGAGGGGAAGCTAAACACTGAAGCTTTCTTT
>NA|TRBJ1-1|14|NA|TRBV14
CASSQGRVNTEAFF
TGTGCCAGCAGCCAAGGCAGGGTAAACACTGAAGCTTTCTTT
>TRBD2|TRBJ2-5|15|NA|TRBV14
CASSQFAGGQETQYF
TGTGCCAGCAGCCAATTTGCGGGGGGGCAAGAGACCCAGTACTTC
>NA|TRBJ2-3|13|NA|TRBV12-5
CASGSPYTDTQYF
TGTGCTAGTGGCTCACCCTACACAGATACGCAGTATTTT
>NA|TRBJ2-7|15|NA|TRBV6-5
CASSYSSYTTYEQYF
TGTGCCAGCAGTTACTCATCCTACACTACCTACGAGCAGTACTTC
>NA|TRBJ2-1|15|once|TRBV7-7
CASSLVSGGSDEQFF
TGTGCCAGCAGCTTAGTCTCAGGAGGAAGCGATGAGCAGTTCTTC
>NA|TRBJ2-1|14|NA|TRBV6-5
CASRTRQDANEQFF
TGTGCCAGCAGGACTAGGCAGGACGCCAATGAGCAGTTCTTC
>NA|TRBJ2-3|15|once|TRBV3-1/TRBV3-2
CASSQGWGTTDTQYF
TGTGCCAGCAGCCAAGGGTGGGGCACGACAGATACGCAGTATTTT
>TRBD1|TRBJ1-2|15|NA|TRBV6-2/TRBV6-3
CASSLRDSFSNGYTF
TGTGCCAGCAGTCTCCGGGACAGCTTCTCCAACGGCTACACCTTC
>NA|TRBJ2-3|11|NA|TRBV29-1
CSVEGAGGQYF
TGCAGCGTTGAAGGTGCCGGGGGGCAGTATTTT
>NA|TRBJ1-2|15|once|TRBV21-1
CASSKKREVIKGYTF
TGTGCCAGCAGCAAAAAGAGGGAAGTCATTAAGGGCTACACCTTC
>TRBD1|TRBJ2-2|17|NA|TRBV24-1
CATSDSRQGVFTGELFF
TGTGCCACCAGTGATTCCCGACAGGGGGTTTTCACCGGGGAGCTGTTTTTT
>TRBD1|TRBJ1-2|17|NA|TRBV30
CAWSAKRGQGNFYGYTF
TGTGCCTGGAGCGCCAAGCGCGGACAGGGCAATTTCTATGGCTACACCTTC
>NA|TRBJ1-4|13|NA|TRBV3-1/TRBV3-2
CASSQVSNEKLFF
TGTGCCAGCAGCCAAGTCTCTAATGAAAAACTGTTTTTT
>NA|TRBJ1-1|14|once|TRBV6-2/TRBV6-3
CASSYGGGTTEAFF
TGTGCCAGCAGTTACGGGGGCGGAACCACTGAAGCTTTCTTT
>TRBD1|TRBJ2-7|11|NA|TRBV6-5
CAIGTAYEQYF
TGTGCCATCGGGACAGCCTACGAGCAGTACTTC
>NA|TRBJ2-7|14|NA|TRBV6-1
CASSEVLGFGEQYF
TGTGCCAGCAGTGAGGTACTAGGGTTTGGGGAGCAGTACTTC
>NA|TRBJ2-1|13|NA|TRBV30
CAWSVRRVNEQFF
TGTGCCTGGAGTGTACGGAGGGTCAATGAGCAGTTCTTC
>TRBD1|TRBJ2-1|14|NA|TRBV11-3
CASSFDRAGREQFF
TGTGCCAGCAGCTTCGACAGGGCCGGCAGGGAGCAGTTCTTC
>NA|TRBJ2-1|13|NA|TRBV28
CASRHPNRDEQFF
TGTGCCAGCAGGCACCCTAACAGGGATGAGCAGTTCTTC
>NA|TRBJ1-2|14|once|TRBV30
CAWSAVRGIGGYTF
TGTGCCTGGAGTGCCGTCAGGGGCATTGGCGGCTACACCTTC
>NA|TRBJ1-1|13|NA|TRBV30
CAWWRNVNTEAFF
TGTGCCTGGTGGAGGAACGTGAACACTGAAGCTTTCTTT
>TRBD1|TRBJ2-2|15|NA|TRBV19
CASSTQGATVGELFF
TGTGCCAGTAGCACCCAGGGGGCGACGGTCGGGGAGCTGTTTTTT
>NA|TRBJ2-1|11|once|TRBV20-1
CSATPSNEQFF
TGCAGTGCTACCCCTTCGAATGAGCAGTTCTTC